The 18 T cell receptor beta chains in this list originate from one sample, sequenced in a study of STAT5B mutations in CD4+ large granular lymphocyte leukemia (dated by TCRdb to 2021 to 2024). Libraries came from the immunoSEQ multiplex PCR assay. The table comes from immuneACCESS by way of TCRdb, which keeps in-frame sequences with V and J called. Part of the clones is missing from these tables; in studies checked, under half for an unresolved V gene and the rest for unknown reasons. This sample has about 38,000 clones in its table, and around 75% of those were observed once. The ten largest make up approximately 0.53% of the sample. The source material was CD4+ T cells from blood buffy coats. The receptor source for this set is a human donor in good health.

The chain's CDR3 is CAISGAVNQPQHF. CDR3 DNA: TGTGCCATCAGTGGGGCAGTTAATCAGCCCCAGCATTTT. This sequence joins TRBV10-3 and TRBJ1-5; D gene uncertain. Germline V lookup: CDR1 ENHRY, CDR2 SYGVKD. V was cut by 4 bases and J by 4 bases, with 8 bases left in between. The CDR3 is 13 residues long.

The CDR3 spells CASSLGRTSGSDGQETQYF. As DNA, the CDR3 is TGTGCCAGCAGCCTAGGGAGGACTAGCGGGAGCGACGGACAAGAGACCCAGTACTTC. The chain combines TRBV5-5 with TRBJ2-5, with TRBD2 matching over 13 bases. V gave up 4 bases and J gave up 2 bases; unmatched junction bases: 14. The CDR3 loop spans 19 amino acids. The V gene's germline CDR1 is SGHKS and CDR2 YYEKEE (reference sequence). The complete variable domain, with remaining parts taken from reference TRBV5-5 and TRBJ2-5, reads DAGVTQSPTHLIKTRGQQVTLRCSPISGHKSVSWYQQVLGQGPQFIFQYYEKEERGRGNFPDRFSARQFPNYSSELNVNALLLGDSALYLCASSLGRTSGSDGQETQYFGPGTRLLVL.

The chain recombines TRBV7-8 with TRBJ2-1; possibly TRBD1 for D (5 bases). This CDR3 comprises 15 residues. Germline V gene sequence: CDR1 SGHVS, CDR2 FQNEAQ. The germline V and J ends were trimmed by 6 bases and 0 bases, with 12 bases remaining between them. The CDR3 nucleotides read TGTGCCAGCAGTCAGGGTTGGAGCTCCTACAATGAGCAGTTCTTC. As protein: CASSQGWSSYNEQFF.

This rearrangement joins TRBV5-1 to TRBJ1-3; 8 bases are shared with TRBD1. The germline V gene encodes CDR1 SGHRS and CDR2 YFSETQ. There are 17 residues in the CDR3. J gave up 3 bases and V 0 bases, and 8 bases lay outside the gene matches. The CDR3 here is CASSLEGSGGLGNTIYF. DNA of the CDR3: TGCGCCAGCAGCTTGGAAGGATCAGGGGGCCTTGGAAACACCATATATTTT.

V is TRBV7-2 and J is TRBJ2-2, with D unresolved. CDR3 size: 12 residues. Between the trimmed V and J ends, which lost 5 bases and 4 bases, there was a span of 5 bases. The V gene's germline CDR1 is SGHTA and CDR2 FQGNSA. The CDR3 DNA follows: TGTGCCAGCAGCCGTCCCACCGGGGAGCTGTTTTTT. This encodes CASSRPTGELFF.

Only a few counts were recorded for this clone. The chain carries TRBV6-5 and TRBJ2-7; D call uncertain. CDR3 length equals 14 residues. Per the germline V gene, CDR1 is MNHEY and CDR2 is SVGAGI. The V end was cut by 5 bases, the J end by 2 bases, with 13 bases between. CDR3 nucleotide sequence: TGTGCCAGCAGTGAAATCAGCGATCCCTACGAGCAGTACTTC. Encoded protein: CASSEISDPYEQYF.

The chain employs TRBV19 and TRBJ1-4, with 7 bases lining up with TRBD1. J lost 7 bases, V lost 7 bases, and 6 bases had no gene match. This CDR3 has 13 residues. The V gene's germline CDR1 is LNHDA and CDR2 SQIVND (reference sequence). The CDR3 bases are TGTGCCAGTACGTACAGGGGCTTTGAAAAACTGTTTTTT. The encoded protein is CASTYRGFEKLFF.

The chain recombines TRBV7-2 with TRBJ2-5, with D perhaps assigned TRBD1 or TRBD2 (6 bases each). This CDR3 region has 14 residues. CDR1 is SGHTA and CDR2 is FQGNSA in the germline V gene. V lost 5 bases to trimming and J lost 5 bases, with 15 bases between them. The CDR3 coding sequence is TGTGCCAGCAGCCCGGGGGCGGGTGTTGAGACCCAGTACTTC. Encoded protein: CASSPGAGVETQYF.

This chain links TRBV7-2 with TRBJ2-3; TRBD2 matches at 11 bases. This CDR3 has 19 residues. The V segment lost 0 bases and the J segment 5 bases; nucleotides outside the gene matches: 13. The germline V gene encodes CDR1 SGHTA and CDR2 FQGNSA. The CDR3 DNA reads as TGTGCCAGCAGCTTAGCTGGACTAGCGGGCTGGGGGTTCGGAGATACGCAGTATTTT. Amino acid sequence: CASSLAGLAGWGFGDTQYF.

This clone was observed a single time. The chain couples TRBV10-3 to TRBJ1-3, with D unresolved. Looked up from germline, CDR1 is ENHRY and CDR2 is SYGVKD. The CDR3 consists of 13 residues. The germline V and J ends were trimmed by 9 bases and 2 bases, with 11 bases remaining between them. CDR3 loop: CAISEGPGNTIYF. The CDR3 DNA reads TGTGCCATATCAGAGGGCCCTGGAAACACCATATATTTT.

This chain links TRBV18 with TRBJ2-5; 8 positions match TRBD1. The CDR3 sequence is 15 residues long. Germline trimming cut 6 bases from V and 3 bases from J; bases unmatched to any gene: 9. Germline-derived CDR1 and CDR2 are KGHSH and LQKENI. CDR3 sequence reads: CASSLGQGGEETQYF. The CDR3 coding sequence is TGTGCCAGCTCCCTCGGACAGGGTGGGGAAGAGACCCAGTACTTC.

The CDR3 region is CASAKVYPNEQFF. As DNA, the CDR3 is TGTGCCAGCGCCAAGGTATACCCCAATGAGCAGTTCTTC. The chain links TRBV7-9 to TRBJ2-1; D uncertain. The CDR3 runs 13 residues. CDR1 and CDR2 (germline): SEHNR, FQNEAQ (reference sequence). V lost 8 bases, J lost 6 bases, and 14 bases lay in between.

The chain recombines TRBV13 with TRBJ2-3; 7 bases match TRBD2. The CDR3 length is 16 residues. Per germline, CDR1 PRHDT and CDR2 FYEKMQ (reference sequence). The J segment lost 0 bases and the V segment lost 5 bases, leaving 8 bases of the junction unmatched. This chain's CDR3 is CASSPPGLPSTDTQYF. Written as DNA, the CDR3 is TGTGCCAGCAGCCCACCGGGACTACCCAGCACAGATACGCAGTATTTT. Using reference TRBV13 and TRBJ2-3 for the parts outside the CDR3, the full variable domain is AAGVIQSPRHLIKEKRETATLKCYPIPRHDTVYWYQQGPGQDPQFLISFYEKMQSDKGSIPDRFSAQQFSDYHSELNMSSLELGDSALYFCASSPPGLPSTDTQYFGPGTRLTVL.

CDR3 DNA: TGTGCCAGCAGTGCCGGACAGACCACAGATACGCAGTATTTT. As protein: CASSAGQTTDTQYF. The chain carries TRBV2 and TRBJ2-3, with a tentative D call TRBD1 (6 bases). Germline V gene sequence: CDR1 SNHLY, CDR2 FYNNEI. The CDR3 sequence is 14 residues long. Trimming removed 4 bases at V and 2 bases at J, with 10 bases between. Full variable domain (remainder filled in from reference TRBV2 and TRBJ2-3): EPEVTQTPSHQVTQMGQEVILRCVPISNHLYFYWYRQILGQKVEFLVSFYNNEISEKSEIFDDQFSVERPDGSNFTLKIRSTKLEDSAMYFCASSAGQTTDTQYFGPGTRLTVL.

The rearrangement uses TRBV7-2 and TRBJ2-1; no clear D gene. Trimming took 5 bases from V and 0 from J, leaving 11 bases between them. The CDR3 totals 15 residues. Germline V gene lookup returns CDR1 SGHTA and CDR2 FQGNSA. Here the CDR3 reads CASSPDQSSYNEQFF. In DNA, the CDR3 is TGTGCCAGCAGCCCAGATCAAAGCTCCTACAATGAGCAGTTCTTC.

The chain has TRBV18 and TRBJ1-2; TRBD1 matches 8 bases. Trimming took 6 bases from V and 4 from J; bases not matched to a gene: 10. The length of the CDR3 is 15 residues. Germline V gene lookup returns CDR1 KGHSH and CDR2 LQKENI. CDR3 nucleotides: TGTGCCAGCTCTGAAAGCCAGGGGGCGCGCTATGGCTACACCTTC. Translated: CASSESQGARYGYTF.

The gene calls are TRBV5-6 and TRBJ2-3; TRBD2 matches at 12 bases. This CDR3 is 18 amino acids long. Germline CDR1 and CDR2: SGHDT and YYEEEE. Trimming cost V 2 bases and J 4 bases; bases outside gene matches: 11. DNA of the CDR3: TGTGCCAGCAGCTTCCCGGCGTCTAGCGGGGGGGCCGCAGATACGCAGTATTTT. It codes for CASSFPASSGGAADTQYF.

The V gene is TRBV30, the J gene TRBJ2-7; 9 positions agree with TRBD1. J lost 1 base, V lost 0 bases, and 4 bases had no gene match. This CDR3 is 15 amino acids long. The V gene's germline CDR1 is GTSNPN and CDR2 SVGIG (reference sequence). CDR3 DNA: TGTGCCTGGAGTGTGGCGACAGGGGGTTCCTACGAGCAGTACTTC. It encodes CAWSVATGGSYEQYF. The variable domain in full, completed from reference TRBV30 and TRBJ2-7, reads SQTIHQWPATLVQPVGSPLSLECTVEGTSNPNLYWYRQAAGRGLQLLFYSVGIGQISSEVPQNLSASRPQDRQFILSSKKLLLSDSGFYLCAWSVATGGSYEQYFGPGTRLTVT.